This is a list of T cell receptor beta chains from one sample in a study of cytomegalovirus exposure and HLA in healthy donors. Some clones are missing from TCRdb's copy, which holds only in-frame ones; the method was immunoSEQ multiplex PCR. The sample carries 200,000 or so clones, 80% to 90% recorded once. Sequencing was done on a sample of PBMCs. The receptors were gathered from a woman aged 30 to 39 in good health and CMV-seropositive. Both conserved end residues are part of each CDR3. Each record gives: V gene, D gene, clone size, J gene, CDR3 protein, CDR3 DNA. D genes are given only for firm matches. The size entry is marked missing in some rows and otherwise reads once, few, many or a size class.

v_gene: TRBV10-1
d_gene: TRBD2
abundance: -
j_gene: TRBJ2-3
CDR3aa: CASSEDTSGLTDTQYF
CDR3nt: TGCGCCAGCAGTGAGGATACTAGCGGACTCACAGATACGCAGTATTTT

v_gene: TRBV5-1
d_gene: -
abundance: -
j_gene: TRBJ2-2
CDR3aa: CASSKAGTHQNTGELFF
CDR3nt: TGCGCCAGCTCAAAAGCCGGGACTCACCAGAACACCGGGGAGCTGTTTTTT

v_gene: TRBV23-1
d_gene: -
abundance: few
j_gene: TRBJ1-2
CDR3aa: CASSLQGSPYGYTF
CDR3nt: TGCGCCAGCAGTCTTCAGGGCAGCCCTTATGGCTACACCTTC

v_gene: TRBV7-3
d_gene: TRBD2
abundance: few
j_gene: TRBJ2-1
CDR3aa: CASSLPGLANNEQFF
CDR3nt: TGTGCCAGCAGCTTACCGGGACTAGCGAACAATGAGCAGTTCTTC

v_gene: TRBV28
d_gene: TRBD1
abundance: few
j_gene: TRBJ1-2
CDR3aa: CASSPPGQGLSNYGYTF
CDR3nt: TGTGCCAGCAGTCCACCCGGACAGGGTTTATCCAACTATGGCTACACCTTC

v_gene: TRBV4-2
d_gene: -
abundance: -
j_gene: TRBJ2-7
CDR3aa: CASSQDLRDYEQYF
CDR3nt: TGTGCCAGCAGCCAAGATCTGAGGGACTACGAGCAGTACTTC

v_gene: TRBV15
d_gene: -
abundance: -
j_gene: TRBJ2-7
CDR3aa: CATSRATGEQYF
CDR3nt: TGTGCCACCAGCAGAGCGACAGGCGAGCAGTACTTC

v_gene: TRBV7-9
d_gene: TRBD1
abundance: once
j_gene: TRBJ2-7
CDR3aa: CASSLGEDRVAPYEQYF
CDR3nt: TGTGCCAGCAGCTTAGGTGAGGACAGGGTGGCTCCCTACGAGCAGTACTTC

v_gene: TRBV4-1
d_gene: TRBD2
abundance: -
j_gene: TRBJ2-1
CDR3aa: CASSTHPGLAAIEPFF
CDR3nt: TGCGCCAGCAGCACGCACCCGGGACTAGCGGCCATTGAACCGTTCTTC

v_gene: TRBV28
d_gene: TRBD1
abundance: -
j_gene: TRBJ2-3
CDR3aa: CASRNDRGYTDTQYF
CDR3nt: TGTGCCAGCAGAAACGACAGGGGATACACAGATACGCAGTATTTT

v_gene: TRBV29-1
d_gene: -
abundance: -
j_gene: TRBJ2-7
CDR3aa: CSVVDRREQYF
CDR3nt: TGCAGCGTGGTTGACAGGCGCGAGCAGTACTTC

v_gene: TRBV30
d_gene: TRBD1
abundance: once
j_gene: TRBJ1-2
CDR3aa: CAWSITHRGGYTF
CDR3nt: TGTGCCTGGAGTATCACCCACAGGGGTGGCTACACCTTC

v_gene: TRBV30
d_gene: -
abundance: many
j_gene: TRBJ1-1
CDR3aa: CAWTRTDNTEAFF
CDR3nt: TGTGCCTGGACTAGGACAGATAACACTGAAGCTTTCTTT

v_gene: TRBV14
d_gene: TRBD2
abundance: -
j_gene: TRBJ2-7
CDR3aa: CASQLAGENEQYF
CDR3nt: TGTGCCAGCCAGCTAGCGGGAGAAAACGAGCAGTACTTC

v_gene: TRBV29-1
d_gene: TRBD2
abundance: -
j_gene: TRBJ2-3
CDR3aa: CSVGGDPSVAGGGTDTQYF
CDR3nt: TGCAGCGTTGGTGGGGACCCCTCGGTAGCGGGAGGGGGCACAGATACGCAGTATTTT

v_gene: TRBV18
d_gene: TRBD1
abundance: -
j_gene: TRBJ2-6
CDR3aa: CASSPPGTAGANVLTF
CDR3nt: TGTGCCAGCTCACCACCCGGGACAGCTGGGGCCAACGTCCTGACTTTC

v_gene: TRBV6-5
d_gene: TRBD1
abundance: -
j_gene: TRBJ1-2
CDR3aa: CASSQGAWGGYTF
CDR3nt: TGTGCCAGCAGTCAGGGGGCTTGGGGTGGCTACACCTTC

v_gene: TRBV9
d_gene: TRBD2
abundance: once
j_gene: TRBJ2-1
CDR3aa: CASSPRLAGAYNEQFF
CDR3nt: TGTGCCAGCAGCCCCCGACTAGCGGGAGCCTACAATGAGCAGTTCTTC

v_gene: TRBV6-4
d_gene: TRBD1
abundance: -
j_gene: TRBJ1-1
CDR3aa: CASSDFKGGRAFF
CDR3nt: TGTGCCAGCAGTGACTTTAAAGGGGGCAGAGCTTTCTTT

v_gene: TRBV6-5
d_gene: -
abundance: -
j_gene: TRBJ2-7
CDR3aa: CASTPPREPGEQYF
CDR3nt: TGTGCCAGCACCCCCCCTAGGGAGCCCGGCGAGCAGTACTTC

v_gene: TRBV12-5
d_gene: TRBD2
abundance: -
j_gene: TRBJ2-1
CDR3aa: CASGHSGRAGNEQFF
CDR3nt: TGTGCTAGTGGCCACAGCGGGAGGGCCGGAAATGAGCAGTTCTTC

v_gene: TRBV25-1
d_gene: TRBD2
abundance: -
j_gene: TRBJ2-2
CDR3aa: CASSDRLAGIGELFF
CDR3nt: TGTGCCAGCAGTGATAGGCTAGCGGGAATCGGGGAGCTGTTTTTT